Below are 25 T cell receptor beta chains sequenced from a single sample in a study of blood T cell repertoires in COVID-19. Profiled with immunoSEQ multiplex PCR; TCRdb holds only in-frame clones, not every one. The sample contains approximately 220,000 clones, approximately 80% of which appear only once. The sample was PBMCs or T cells enriched from blood (not recorded which). Source of these receptors: a middle-aged woman with acute COVID-19.

V and J are TRBV19 and TRBJ1-2, with 7 bases lining up with TRBD1. J lost 8 bases, V lost 5 bases, and 11 bases had no gene match. CDR1 is LNHDA, CDR2 SQIVND, per germline (reference sequence). The CDR3 consists of 14 residues. The CDR3 loop reads CASSVPGTEGGYTF. The CDR3 region has the DNA TGTGCCAGTAGTGTTCCCGGGACAGAGGGCGGCTACACCTTC.

This chain joins TRBV4-2 and TRBJ2-3; 9 bases map to TRBD2. The J segment lost 7 bases and the V segment lost 3 bases, leaving 14 bases of the junction unmatched. Germline values: CDR1 LGHNA, CDR2 YNFKEQ. The CDR3 is 17 residues long. As DNA, the CDR3 is TGTGCCAGCAGCCATGGTGGGCGGGGGGGCCGGGTAAATACGCAGTATTTT. Protein: CASSHGGRGGRVNTQYF.

The rearrangement uses TRBV29-1 and TRBJ2-1; 9 positions agree with TRBD2. The CDR3 loop spans 14 amino acids. V was clipped by 6 bases and J by 7 bases; unmatched bases: 10. CDR1 is SQVTM and CDR2 is ANQGSEA in the germline V gene. Written as DNA, the CDR3 is TGCAGCGTCGCCGGGACTAGCATCTCTAATGAGCAGTTCTTC. Translated: CSVAGTSISNEQFF.

V is TRBV7-3 and J is TRBJ2-1, with 7 bases aligning to TRBD2. This CDR3 comprises 14 residues. Germline values: CDR1 SGHTA, CDR2 FQGTGA. V was clipped by 1 base and J by 8 bases; unmatched bases: 5. This CDR3 reads CASSLRGRVDEQFF. CDR3 in DNA: TGTGCCAGCAGCTTAAGAGGGAGGGTGGATGAGCAGTTCTTC.

The rearrangement joins TRBV28 to TRBJ1-5; D not certain. CDR3 length: 14 residues. Trimming cost V 9 bases and J 3 bases, with 15 bases left between them. In germline, CDR1 is MDHEN, CDR2 SYDVKM. DNA of the CDR3: TGTGCCAGTTGGGAGACCCGCCCCAATCAGCCCCAGCATTTT. Amino acid sequence: CASWETRPNQPQHF.

The chain links TRBV11-2 to TRBJ2-7; 7 nucleotides align to TRBD1. The CDR3 sequence is 15 residues long. V was pared by 1 base and J by 7 bases, with 10 bases of the junction left unmatched. The germline CDR1 and CDR2 sequences are SGHAT and FQNNGV. The CDR3, as DNA: TGTGCCAGCAGCTTAGGGGCAGGGGGTGGAGGTGAGCAGTACTTC. Translating it yields CASSLGAGGGGEQYF. The full variable domain, with the rest looked up from reference TRBV11-2 and TRBJ2-7, is EAGVAQSPRYKIIEKRQSVAFWCNPISGHATLYWYQQILGQGPKLLIQFQNNGVVDDSQLPKDRFSAERLKGVDSTLKIQPAKLEDSAVYLCASSLGAGGGGEQYFGPGTRLTVT.

V and J are TRBV9 and TRBJ2-7; TRBD2 aligns across 8 bases. V was clipped by 0 bases and J by 5 bases; unmatched bases: 4. The V gene's germline CDR1 is SGDLS and CDR2 YYNGEE. CDR3 size: 14 residues. The CDR3 coding sequence is TGTGCCAGCAGCGTAGCGGGAGGGCCCAACGAGCAGTACTTC. This sequence encodes CASSVAGGPNEQYF. Using reference TRBV9 and TRBJ2-7 for the parts outside the CDR3, the full variable domain is DSGVTQTPKHLITATGQRVTLRCSPRSGDLSVYWYQQSLDQGLQFLIQYYNGEERAKGNILERFSAQQFPDLHSELNLSSLELGDSALYFCASSVAGGPNEQYFGPGTRLTVT.

CDR3 coding DNA: TGTGCCAGCAGCTTTTTACCAGACAGGAGGAAAAACATTCAGTACTTC. Protein product: CASSFLPDRRKNIQYF. The chain employs TRBV7-7 and TRBJ2-4; perhaps TRBD1 as D (6 bases). There are 16 residues in the CDR3. In germline, CDR1 is SSHAT, CDR2 FNYEAQ (reference sequence). Trimming removed 3 bases at V and 4 bases at J, with 16 bases between.

The genes are TRBV19 and TRBJ2-5; 7 nucleotides agree with TRBD2. The CDR3 totals 15 residues. V shed 3 bases and J 5 bases; nucleotides not matched to a gene: 9. Germline CDR1 and CDR2: LNHDA and SQIVND (reference sequence). The DNA for the CDR3 is TGTGCCAGTAGTATGGGAGGGCGGACCGGGGAGACCCAGTACTTC. It encodes CASSMGGRTGETQYF.

This rearrangement joins TRBV7-8 to TRBJ1-1; D is ambiguous. The CDR3 has 16 residues. Trimming stripped 4 bases from V and 2 bases from J, with 17 bases between. In germline, CDR1 is SGHVS, CDR2 FQNEAQ. This CDR3 reads CASSYQFPGNNTEAFF. In nucleotides, the CDR3 is TGTGCCAGCAGCTACCAATTCCCGGGAAATAACACTGAAGCTTTCTTT.

V and J are TRBV28 and TRBJ2-3; D might be TRBD1 (8 bases). Germline V CDR1 and CDR2: MDHEN, SYDVKM. V lost 6 bases and J 2 bases, leaving 24 bases between the germline ends. This CDR3 comprises 18 residues. CDR3 in amino acids: CASSFGQGGWANTDTQYF. CDR3 DNA: TGTGCCAGCAGCTTTGGACAGGGAGGGTGGGCGAACACAGATACGCAGTATTTT.

This sequence joins TRBV10-2 and TRBJ2-1; TRBD2 agrees at 7 bases. This CDR3 is built from 16 residues. Germline loops: CDR1 WSHSY, CDR2 SAAADI. V shed 0 bases, J shed 4 bases, and the junction held 6 bases outside the gene matches. As DNA, the CDR3 is TGCGCCAGCAGTGAGTCACAGCGGGACTATTACAATGAGCAGTTCTTC. It is translated as CASSESQRDYYNEQFF.

The rearrangement joins TRBV5-5 to TRBJ1-4; 10 bases agree with TRBD1. Germline CDR1 SGHKS, CDR2 YYEKEE (reference sequence). CDR3 size: 14 residues. Unmatched junction bases numbered 7, after V lost 6 bases and J lost 8 bases. The CDR3 loop reads CASTLGTGEEKLFF. CDR3 DNA sequence: TGTGCCAGCACCTTAGGGACAGGGGAAGAAAAACTGTTTTTT.

J is TRBJ2-1 and V is TRBV9; D is possibly TRBD2 (6 bases). The CDR3 has 14 amino acids. Trimming left V 5 bases short and J 5 bases short, with 14 bases between. Germline CDR1 SGDLS, CDR2 YYNGEE. The DNA of the CDR3 is TGTGCCAGCAGGGACCTACTAGCAAACAATGAGCAGTTCTTC. Amino acids: CASRDLLANNEQFF.

The chain has TRBV12-3 or TRBV12-4 and TRBJ2-7, with a weak D call TRBD2 (6 bases). Between the trimmed V and J ends, which lost 8 bases and 9 bases, there was a span of 17 bases. This CDR3 has 12 residues. The CDR3 here is CASSPPLGGQYF. DNA of the CDR3: TGTGCCAGCTCCCCCCCCCTCGGGGGGCAGTACTTC.

This clone has more than one count but fewer than ten. The V gene is TRBV9, the J gene TRBJ2-1; the D gene is possibly TRBD1 (5 bases). The germline V gene has CDR1 SGDLS and CDR2 YYNGEE. The CDR3 totals 15 residues. V was shortened by 3 bases and J by 2 bases, with 12 bases between the two germline ends. The CDR3 protein is CASSARVGAYNEQFF. In DNA form, the CDR3 reads TGTGCCAGCAGCGCCAGGGTAGGGGCCTACAATGAGCAGTTCTTC.

The V gene is TRBV19, the J gene TRBJ1-5; 7 bases align to TRBD1. This CDR3 spans 16 amino acids. Trimming removed 0 bases from V and 2 bases from J; junction bases left unmatched: 4. Germline V gives CDR1 LNHDA, CDR2 SQIVND (reference sequence). The CDR3 DNA sequence: TGTGCCAGTAGTATAGAGGACAGGCATCGCAATCAGCCCCAGCATTTT. It encodes CASSIEDRHRNQPQHF.

V gene TRBV10-2 combines with J gene TRBJ2-1; the D gene is possibly TRBD1 (6 bases). This CDR3 is built from 12 residues. Trimming took off 5 bases at V and 9 bases at J, with 11 bases between the two ends. Germline V gene sequence: CDR1 WSHSY, CDR2 SAAADI. The CDR3 nucleotides are TGCGCCAGCAGTTCAGGGGTCCTTGAGCAGTTCTTC. It translates to CASSSGVLEQFF.

Remarks on this clone: Other nucleotide sequences from this sample produce the same CDR3. This sequence joins TRBV7-2 and TRBJ2-2; no clear D gene. The CDR3 spans 14 residues. Trimming shortened V by 3 bases and J by 4 bases, and 9 bases separated the two germline ends. The germline gives CDR1 SGHTA, CDR2 FQGNSA. The CDR3 spells CASSLAQFTGELFF. CDR3 coding DNA: TGTGCCAGCAGCTTGGCACAGTTCACCGGGGAGCTGTTTTTT.

The chain is built from TRBV27 and TRBJ1-4; 7 bases line up with TRBD1. This CDR3 region has 15 residues. The ends lost 4 bases at V and 7 bases at J; junction bases unmatched: 9. The germline CDR1 and CDR2 sequences are MNHEY and SMNVEV (reference sequence). In DNA, the CDR3 is TGTGCCAGCAGTTCTAGACAGGGTGGTGTTGAAAAACTGTTTTTT. This codes for CASSSRQGGVEKLFF.

The chain carries TRBV28 and TRBJ1-2; 9 nucleotides agree with TRBD1. V shed 4 bases and J 8 bases; nucleotides not matched to a gene: 8. Germline CDR1 and CDR2: MDHEN and SYDVKM. CDR3 length: 14 residues. The CDR3 loop reads CASSSRTGATGYTF. CDR3 nucleotide sequence: TGTGCCAGCAGTTCTCGGACAGGGGCTACCGGCTACACCTTC.

The rearrangement uses TRBV4-2 and TRBJ1-2; no clear D gene. CDR1 and CDR2 (germline): LGHNA, YNFKEQ. Trimming took 0 bases from V and 2 from J, leaving 7 bases between them. There are 14 residues in the CDR3. CDR3 sequence reads: CASSQDPGNYGYTF. The CDR3, as DNA: TGTGCCAGCAGCCAAGATCCGGGGAACTATGGCTACACCTTC.

In DNA, the CDR3 is TGTGCCAGCAGTCCCGCGGGGGTCGCTGAAGCTTTCTTT. Protein product: CASSPAGVAEAFF. The V and J genes are TRBV28 and TRBJ1-1; D is perhaps TRBD1 (5 bases). The V end was cut by 5 bases, the J end by 6 bases, with 13 bases between. The CDR3 spans 13 residues. The germline gives CDR1 MDHEN, CDR2 SYDVKM.

The chain employs TRBV28 and TRBJ1-6, with TRBD1 identical over 8 bases. CDR3 length equals 12 residues. The V gene's germline CDR1 is MDHEN and CDR2 SYDVKM. The junction had 9 bases not matched to a gene; V was cut back by 5 bases and J by 18 bases. The CDR3 DNA is TGTGCCAGCAGTCCCGGACAGGGTATCACCCACTTT. Residues: CASSPGQGITHF.

The chain has TRBV12-5 and TRBJ2-3; a weak D match, TRBD2 (6 bases). Trimming stripped 3 bases from V and 0 bases from J, with 10 bases between. Germline values: CDR1 LGHNT, CDR2 FRNRAP. The CDR3 is 15 amino acids. The CDR3 reads CASGFGGGSTDTQYF. Here the CDR3 DNA reads TGTGCTAGTGGTTTTGGGGGAGGAAGCACAGATACGCAGTATTTT.